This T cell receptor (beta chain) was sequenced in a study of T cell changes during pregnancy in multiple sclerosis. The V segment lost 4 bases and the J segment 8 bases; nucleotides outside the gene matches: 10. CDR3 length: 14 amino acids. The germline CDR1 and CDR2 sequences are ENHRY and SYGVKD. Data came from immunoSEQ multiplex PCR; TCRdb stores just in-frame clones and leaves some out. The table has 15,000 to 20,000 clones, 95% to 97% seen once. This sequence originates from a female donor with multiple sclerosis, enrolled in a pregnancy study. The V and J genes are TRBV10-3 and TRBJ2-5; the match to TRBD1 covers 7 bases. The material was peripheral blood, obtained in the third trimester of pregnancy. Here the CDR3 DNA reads TGTGCCATCAGTGCGGACGGGACAGCCAGCACCCAGTACTTC. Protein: CAISADGTASTQYF.